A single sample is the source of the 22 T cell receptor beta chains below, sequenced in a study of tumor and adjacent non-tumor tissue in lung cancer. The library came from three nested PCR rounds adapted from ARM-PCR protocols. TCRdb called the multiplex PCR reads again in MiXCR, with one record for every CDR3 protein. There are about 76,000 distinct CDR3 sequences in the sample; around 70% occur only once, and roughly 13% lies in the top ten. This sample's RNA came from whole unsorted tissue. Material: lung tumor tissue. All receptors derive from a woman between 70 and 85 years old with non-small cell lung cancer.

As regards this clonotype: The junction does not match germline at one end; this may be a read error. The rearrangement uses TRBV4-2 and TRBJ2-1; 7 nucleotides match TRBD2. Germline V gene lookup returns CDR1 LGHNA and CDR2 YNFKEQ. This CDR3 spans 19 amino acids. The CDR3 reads CASSARSSSGESSYNEQLF. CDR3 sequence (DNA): TGTGCCAGTAGCGCTCGGTCTTCAAGCGGGGAGAGCTCCTACAATGAGCAGCTCTTC.

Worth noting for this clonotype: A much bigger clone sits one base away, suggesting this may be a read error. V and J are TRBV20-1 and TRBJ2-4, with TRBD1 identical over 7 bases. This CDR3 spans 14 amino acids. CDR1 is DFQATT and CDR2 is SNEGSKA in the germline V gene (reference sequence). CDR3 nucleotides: TGCAGTGCTTTACAGGGGTTAGCCGAAAACATTCAGTACTTC. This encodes CSALQGLAENIQYF.

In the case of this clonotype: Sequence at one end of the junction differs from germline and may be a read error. The CDR3 DNA follows: TGTGCCACCAGTTTATCCCTAGCGGGAGCCGAAGATAAGCAGTATTTT. This sequence encodes CATSLSLAGAEDKQYF. V and J are TRBV28 and TRBJ2-3; 10 nucleotides align to TRBD2. This CDR3 is 16 amino acids long. Germline V gene lookup returns CDR1 MDHEN and CDR2 SYDVKM. Full variable domain (outside the CDR3, taken from reference TRBV28 and TRBJ2-3): DVKVTQSSRYLVKRTGEKVFLECVQDMDHENMFWYRQDPGLGLRLIYFSYDVKMKEKGDIPEGYSVSREKKERFSLILESASTNQTSMYLCATSLSLAGAEDKQYFGPGTRLTVL.

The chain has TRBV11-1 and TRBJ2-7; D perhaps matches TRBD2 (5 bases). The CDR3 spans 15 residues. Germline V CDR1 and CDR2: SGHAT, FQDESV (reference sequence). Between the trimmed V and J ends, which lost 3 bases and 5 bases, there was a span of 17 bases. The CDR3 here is CASSLTGSETNEQYF. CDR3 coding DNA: TGTGCCAGCAGCTTGACGGGGTCCGAAACCAACGAGCAGTACTTC.

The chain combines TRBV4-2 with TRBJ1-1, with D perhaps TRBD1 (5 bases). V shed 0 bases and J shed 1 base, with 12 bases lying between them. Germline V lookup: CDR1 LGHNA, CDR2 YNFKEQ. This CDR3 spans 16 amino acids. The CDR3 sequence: CASSQEYTGGNTEAFF. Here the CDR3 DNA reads TGTGCCAGCAGCCAAGAGTACACAGGAGGGAACACTGAAGCTTTCTTT.

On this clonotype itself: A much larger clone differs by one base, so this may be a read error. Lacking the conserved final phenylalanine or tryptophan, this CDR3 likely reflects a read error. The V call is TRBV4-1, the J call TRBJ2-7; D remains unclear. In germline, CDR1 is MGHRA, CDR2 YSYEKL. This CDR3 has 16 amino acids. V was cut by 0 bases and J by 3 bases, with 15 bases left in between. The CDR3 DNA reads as TGCGCCAGCAGCCAAGATGCTTTCAACCCAGTCTACGAGCAGTACTCC. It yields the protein CASSQDAFNPVYEQYS.

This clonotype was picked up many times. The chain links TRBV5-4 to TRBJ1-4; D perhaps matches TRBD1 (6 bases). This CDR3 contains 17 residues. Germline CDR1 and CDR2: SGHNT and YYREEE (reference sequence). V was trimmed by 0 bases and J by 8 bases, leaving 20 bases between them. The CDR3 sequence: CASSLGQEATLPEKLFF. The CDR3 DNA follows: TGTGCCAGCAGCTTGGGACAGGAGGCGACCCTGCCGGAAAAACTGTTTTTT.

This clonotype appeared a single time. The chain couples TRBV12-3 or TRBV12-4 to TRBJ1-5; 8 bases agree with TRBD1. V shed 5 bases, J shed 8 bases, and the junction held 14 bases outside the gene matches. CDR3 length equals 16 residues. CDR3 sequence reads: CASSTKTGVVNEPQHF. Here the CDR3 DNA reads TGTGCCAGCAGTACAAAGACAGGGGTCGTTAATGAGCCCCAGCATTTT.

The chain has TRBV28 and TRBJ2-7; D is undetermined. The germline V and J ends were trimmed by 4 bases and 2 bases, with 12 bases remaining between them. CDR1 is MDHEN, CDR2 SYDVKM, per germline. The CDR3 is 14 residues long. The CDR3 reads CASSSDYKPYEQYF. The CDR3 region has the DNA TGTGCCAGCAGTTCCGATTATAAGCCCTACGAGCAGTACTTC.

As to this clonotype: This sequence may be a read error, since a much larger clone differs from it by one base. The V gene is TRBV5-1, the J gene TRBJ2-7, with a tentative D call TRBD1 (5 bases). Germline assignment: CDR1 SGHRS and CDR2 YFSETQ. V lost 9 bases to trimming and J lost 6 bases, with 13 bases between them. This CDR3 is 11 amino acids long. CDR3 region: CATRQQAEQYF. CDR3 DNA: TGCGCCACCCGCCAACAGGCCGAGCAGTACTTC.

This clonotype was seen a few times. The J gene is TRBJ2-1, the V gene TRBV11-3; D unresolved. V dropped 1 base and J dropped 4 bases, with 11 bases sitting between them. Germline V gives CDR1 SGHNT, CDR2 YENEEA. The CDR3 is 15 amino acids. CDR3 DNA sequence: TGTGCCAGCAGCTTAGCCAGCAGGAGTTACAATGAGCAGTTCTTC. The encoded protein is CASSLASRSYNEQFF.

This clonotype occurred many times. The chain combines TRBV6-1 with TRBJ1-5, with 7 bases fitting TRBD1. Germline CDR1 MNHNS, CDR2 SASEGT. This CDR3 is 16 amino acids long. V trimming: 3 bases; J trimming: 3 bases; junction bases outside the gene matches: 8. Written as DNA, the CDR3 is TGTGCCAGCAGTGAGGTTGACAGGGAGCTCAATCAGCCCCAGCATTTT. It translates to CASSEVDRELNQPQHF.

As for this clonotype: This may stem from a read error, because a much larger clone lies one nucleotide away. The CDR3 loop reads CASILTGVADTQYF. The CDR3 coding sequence is TGTGCCAGCATCTTAACCGGGGTGGCAGATACGCAGTATTTT. This chain connects TRBV7-3 to TRBJ2-3; TRBD2 is a possible D gene (5 bases). In germline, CDR1 is SGHTA, CDR2 FQGTGA. The CDR3 is 14 residues long.

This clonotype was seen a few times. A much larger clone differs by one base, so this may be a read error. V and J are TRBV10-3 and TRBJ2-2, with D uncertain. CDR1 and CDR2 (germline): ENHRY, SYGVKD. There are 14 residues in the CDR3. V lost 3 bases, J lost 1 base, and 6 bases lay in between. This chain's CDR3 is CAISEMENTGELFF. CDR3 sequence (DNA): TGTGCCATCAGTGAAATGGAGAACACCGGGGAGCTGTTTTTT.

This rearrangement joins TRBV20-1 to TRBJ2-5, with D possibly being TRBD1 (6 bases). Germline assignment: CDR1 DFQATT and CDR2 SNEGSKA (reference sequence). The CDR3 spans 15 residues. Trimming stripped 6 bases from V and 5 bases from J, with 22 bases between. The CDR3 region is CSATDSGDMGETQYF. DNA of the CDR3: TGCAGTGCGACGGACTCCGGGGACATGGGCGAGACCCAGTACTTC.

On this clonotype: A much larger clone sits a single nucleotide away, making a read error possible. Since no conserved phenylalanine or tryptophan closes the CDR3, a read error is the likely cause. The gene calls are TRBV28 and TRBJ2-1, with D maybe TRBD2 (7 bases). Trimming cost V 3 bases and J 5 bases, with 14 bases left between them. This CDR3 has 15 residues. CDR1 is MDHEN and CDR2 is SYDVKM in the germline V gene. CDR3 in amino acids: CASSLGGLVDNEQFL. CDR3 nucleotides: TGTGCCAGCAGTTTGGGGGGGCTCGTCGACAATGAGCAGTTCTTA.

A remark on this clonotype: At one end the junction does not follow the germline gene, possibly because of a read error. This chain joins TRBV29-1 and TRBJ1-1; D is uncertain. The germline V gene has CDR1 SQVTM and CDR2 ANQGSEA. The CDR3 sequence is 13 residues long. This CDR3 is CSVGQVVNIEAFF. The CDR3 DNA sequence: TGCAGCGTAGGGCAGGTCGTGAACATTGAAGCTTTCTTT.

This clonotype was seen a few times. CDR3 in amino acids: CSVRTSVGTRELFF. CDR3 bases: TGCAGCGTTAGGACTTCGGTGGGAACCCGGGAGCTGTTTTTT. The chain joins TRBV29-1 to TRBJ2-2; D is perhaps TRBD2 (5 bases). Trimming pared 5 bases from V and 9 bases from J, leaving 19 bases between. This CDR3 comprises 14 residues. In germline, CDR1 is SQVTM, CDR2 ANQGSEA.

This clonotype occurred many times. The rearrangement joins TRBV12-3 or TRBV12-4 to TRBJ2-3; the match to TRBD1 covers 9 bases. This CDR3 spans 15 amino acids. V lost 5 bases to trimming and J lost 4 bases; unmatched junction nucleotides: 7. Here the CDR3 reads CASSVNRGQSDTQYF. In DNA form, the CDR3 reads TGTGCCAGCAGTGTGAACAGGGGGCAGTCAGATACGCAGTATTTT.

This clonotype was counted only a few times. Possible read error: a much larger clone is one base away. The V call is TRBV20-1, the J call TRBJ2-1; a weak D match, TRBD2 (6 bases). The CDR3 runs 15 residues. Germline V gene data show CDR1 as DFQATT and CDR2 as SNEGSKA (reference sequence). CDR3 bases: TGCAGTACTAGAGGAGGGGCTAGCCCCAACAATGAGCAGTTCTTC. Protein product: CSTRGGASPNNEQFF.

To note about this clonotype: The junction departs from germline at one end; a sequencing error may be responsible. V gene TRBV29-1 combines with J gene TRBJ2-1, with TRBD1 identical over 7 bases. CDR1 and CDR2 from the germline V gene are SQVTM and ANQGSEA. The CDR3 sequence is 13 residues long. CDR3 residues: CSSRQGQDNERYF. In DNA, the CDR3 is TGCAGCTCTCGACAGGGTCAGGACAATGAGCGGTACTTC.

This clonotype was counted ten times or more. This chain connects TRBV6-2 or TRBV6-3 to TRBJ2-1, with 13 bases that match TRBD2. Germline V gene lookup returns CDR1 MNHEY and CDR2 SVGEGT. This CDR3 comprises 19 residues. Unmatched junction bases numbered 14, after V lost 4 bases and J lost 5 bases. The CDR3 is CASSSQTSGRPRRDNEQFF. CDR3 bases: TGTGCCAGCAGTTCCCAGACTAGCGGGAGGCCGCGAAGAGACAATGAGCAGTTCTTC.